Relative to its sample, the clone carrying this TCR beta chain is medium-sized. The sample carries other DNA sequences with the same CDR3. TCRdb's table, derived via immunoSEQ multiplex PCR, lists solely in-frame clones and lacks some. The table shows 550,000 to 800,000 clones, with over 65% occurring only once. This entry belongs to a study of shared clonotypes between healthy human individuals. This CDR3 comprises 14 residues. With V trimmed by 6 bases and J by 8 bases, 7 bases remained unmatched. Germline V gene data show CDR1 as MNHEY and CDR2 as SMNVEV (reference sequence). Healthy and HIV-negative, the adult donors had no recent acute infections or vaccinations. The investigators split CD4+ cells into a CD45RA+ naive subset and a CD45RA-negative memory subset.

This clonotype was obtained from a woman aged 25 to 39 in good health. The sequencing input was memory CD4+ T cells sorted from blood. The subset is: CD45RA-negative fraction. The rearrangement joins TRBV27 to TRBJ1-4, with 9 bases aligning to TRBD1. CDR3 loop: CASSRGQGNEKLFF. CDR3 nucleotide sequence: TGTGCCAGCAGCCGCGGACAGGGGAACGAAAAACTGTTTTTT.